This TCR beta chain appears in the sequencing data of a study of shared clonotypes between healthy human individuals (dated by TCRdb to the early 2020s). Study-wide context: The cohort comprised a couple of women and a few men aged 18 to 49 years. For each donor, CD4 naive and CD4 memory were each given three plates, CD8 naive was given two plates, and CD8 memory was given one plate. To estimate repertoire size and how much clonotype sharing occurs between individuals, the study deeply sequenced the blood TCR repertoires of five or six healthy adults. Libraries were prepared and TCR repertoires were sequenced by different laboratories using diverse techniques, in order to increase sequencing depth and limit assay-specific biases. Between about 0.8 and 8.9 billion PBMCs per donor were obtained by leukapheresis. What the authors observed across the whole study: Compared with non-shared clonotypes, the clonotypes found in all four sorted-subset donors had higher generation probabilities. Naive subsets generally had larger estimated clonotype richness than memory subsets did. About 4.5% of naive CD4, 3.5% of naive CD8, approximately 2% of memory CD4, and about 0.4% of memory CD8 clonotypes were shared across a few donors. Because the study included a small number of donors, the genetic and exposure-history diversity represented was limited. Based on pairwise subsampling, the degree of clonotype sharing among donors was expected to be affected by sequencing depth. Incomplete sequencing was indicated by rarefaction of sorted-subset datasets, despite the large sequencing depth. Sampling was limited to blood, and TCR repertoires in tissue likely differ from TCR repertoires in blood.

With regard to this clone: The antigen it binds to is not known. No base quality values were provided; no much bigger clone lies one nucleotide off.

The CDR3 starts with the cysteine, ends with the phenylalanine, and has 14 residues. Here the CDR3 DNA is all that survives: 42 bases in frame from base 1. The germline V gene gives CDR1 as LGHNA and CDR2 as YNFKEQ. V is cut by 0 bases and J by 0 bases, and the space between the germline ends is 3 bases. Using the deep immunoSEQ assay, TCR CDR3 regions were amplified from genomic DNA by multiplex PCR. Genomic DNA extracted from each cell subset was distributed evenly over all wells of several immunoSEQ 96-well plates, and each plate served as one replicate. For sorted subsets, each replicate PCR was loaded with 200 ng genomic DNA, equivalent to 25,000 to 30,000 T cell genomes. Purified libraries were measured with a Qubit 3.0 fluorometer, size-checked on a Bioanalyzer 2100, and measured again with the KAPA Library Quantification kit. Every immunoSEQ 96-well plate was sequenced on a dedicated single-read 150-cycle Illumina NextSeq 550 flow cell. Per the authors' processing: Because only junctional sequences without quality scores were contained in the immunoSEQ output, filtering matching that applied to full-length reads could not be performed. Sequences were annotated with PyIR, a Python wrapper for IgBLAST v1.9, and V/J genes and CDR3 were assigned using IMGT germline references. Reads were filtered out if the reads had weak V/J assignments (E-value above 1e-6), no CDR3, stop codons, out-of-frame junctions, or ambiguous translated residues. V3J clonotypes were defined as sequences sharing the same inferred V gene, J gene, and CDR3 amino acid sequence. To compute the percentage overlap between repertoires, the number of shared unique clonotypes was divided by the size of the smaller repertoire. RTK rarefaction, the Chao1 estimator, and Recon v2.1 estimates of unobserved clonotypes were used to assess repertoire richness. Generation probabilities were computed with OLGA for all TCRbeta clonotypes obtained by the gDNA method from several donors. TCRdb provides this immuneACCESS table in a form limited to in-frame rearrangements. Some clones are lacking; in checked studies, under half of them reflect an unresolved V gene, and why the rest are absent is not known. The V and J calls and clone size were taken over from that table, and D and trimming were inferred from the DNA. This sample holds some 740,000 clones; 85% to 95% were observed only once. The biggest ten clones account for more than 20% of the sample.

CD8 naive samples were CD45RO-negative cells positively selected for CCR7, giving a CD45RA+CCR7+ population that excluded TemRA cells. The donors were healthy, HIV-negative adults with no recently reported acute infections or vaccinations. Only Caucasian adults living in Nashville, Tennessee, USA were represented among the donors. Blood was obtained by leukapheresis, after which PBMCs were separated by Ficoll-Histopaque density gradient centrifugation and cryopreserved in liquid nitrogen vapor phase. Analytical flow cytometry was used to check the purity and quantity of every magnetically sorted T cell population. Genomic DNA was isolated from each sorted fraction and quantified by UV absorbance on a Nanodrop 2000c.

The source of this sequence is a man in his thirties or forties in good health. Sequenced: naive CD8+ T cells sorted from blood. This sample's cell subset or site label indicates: CD45RA+CCR7+. The rearrangement joined TRBV4-2 to TRBJ1-5; the D gene remains uncertain. The bases are TGTGCCAGCAGCCAAGAAAATAGCAATCAGCCCCAGCATTTT. Translated, this gives CASSQENSNQPQHF.